This T cell receptor beta chain comes out of a study of CD8+ T cells in alopecia areata. At the level of the study: Tofacitinib treatment spanned 6 to 18 months, with 6 months off drug afterward.

Investigators isolated RNA and reverse transcribed it into cDNA to act as the sequencing template. Assay: immunoSEQ multiplex PCR; the TCRdb copy retains only in-frame clones and omits some. The sample includes about 97,000 clones, 60% seen only once; the top ten take about 15%. Points from the study as a whole: Scalp lesions, especially in alopecia totalis/universalis, had higher clonality than normal scalp. Tofacitinib did not eliminate many expanded lesional clones from scalp or blood.

Treatment noted: oral pan-JAK inhibitor, 5-10 mg twice daily. The V end lost 2 bases, the J end lost 6 bases, and 10 bases lay between the germline ends. The V gene's germline CDR1 is PRHDT and CDR2 FYEKMQ (reference sequence). The CDR3 length is 13 residues. Notes on this clone: Its cognate antigen is unknown.

This clonotype originated in a human donor with alopecia areata. The source was CD8+ T cells sorted from blood, collected between weeks 55 and 65, from a patient treated with tofacitinib. The genes are TRBV13 and TRBJ1-2; tentatively, D is TRBD1 (6 bases). The CDR3 loop reads CASSLTRGDGYTF. CDR3 nucleotides: TGTGCCAGCAGCTTAACGAGGGGGGATGGCTACACCTTC. The entire variable domain, with the rest obtained from reference TRBV13 and TRBJ1-2, is as follows: AAGVIQSPRHLIKEKRETATLKCYPIPRHDTVYWYQQGPGQDPQFLISFYEKMQSDKGSIPDRFSAQQFSDYHSELNMSSLELGDSALYFCASSLTRGDGYTFGSGTRLTVV.